This T cell receptor beta chain originates from a study of blood T cells in healthy people across ages. Whole-study context: Template-switching capture recovered about one barcoded beta molecule per two T cells.

Primers used in a second PCR of roughly 6 to 11 cycles were a sample-barcoded 5' primer and a J-beta primer mix. MiXCR, applied by TCRdb to the 5' RACE reads, yields one record per CDR3 protein. The table records some 1.8 million distinct CDR3 sequences, more than 35% of them present only once. The sample holds one count of this clonotype. Total RNA amounts of at least 6 micrograms were extracted per sample. The CDR3 length is 13 residues. In germline, CDR1 is SNHLY, CDR2 FYNNEI. V lost 7 bases, J lost 2 bases, and 8 bases lay in between. Sequencing input: blood. The TCR comes from a human donor in good health. The V call is TRBV2, the J call TRBJ1-4; D not certain. The CDR3 DNA sequence: TGTGCCAGCAATCGGATTACTAATGAAAAACTGTTTTTT. Residues: CASNRITNEKLFF.